This is a list of T cell receptor beta chains from one sample in a study of T cells in Graves' hyperthyroidism and ophthalmopathy. TCRdb re-analysed the multiplex PCR reads in MiXCR, keeping a single row per CDR3 protein. The profile covers a few hundred thousand distinct CDR3 sequences, with over 35% appearing a single time and roughly 45% taken by the ten largest. The source material was peripheral blood or thyroid tissue (not recorded which). These TCRs come from an adult woman with Graves' disease, either hyperthyroidism or ophthalmopathy (not recorded which). Each CDR3 is given with its conserved first and last residue. D genes are given only for firm matches. The listing skips clone size in some rows; elsewhere it reads once, few, many or a size class.

j_gene | v_gene | abundance | d_gene | CDR3nt | CDR3aa
TRBJ2-7 | TRBV7-9 | few | TRBD1 | TGTGCCAGCAGTACAGGACAGGGGTCAAAGCAGTACTTC | CASSTGQGSKQYF
TRBJ2-2 | TRBV29-1 | - | TRBD1 | TGCAGCGTTGAGGGACAGGAGAACACCGGGGAGCTGTTTTTT | CSVEGQENTGELFF
TRBJ2-7 | TRBV11-2 | - | TRBD2 | TGTGCCAGCAGCTTGGAGGGGACTAGCATCTACGAGCAGTACTTC | CASSLEGTSIYEQYF
TRBJ2-1 | TRBV5-5 | - | - | TGTGCCAGCAGCTTGGATCGGGGCTTCGAGGAGTTCTTC | CASSLDRGFEEFF
TRBJ1-2 | TRBV9 | many | - | TGTGCCAGCAGCGCCCCGGGTGGCTACACCTTC | CASSAPGGYTF
TRBJ2-7 | TRBV2 | few | - | TGTGCCAGCAGGGCGGCACTGGAGCAGTACTTC | CASRAALEQYF
TRBJ2-7 | TRBV5-4 | once | TRBD1 | TGTGCCAGCAGCTCCTATGGACAGGGGGCTTACGAGCAGTACTTC | CASSSYGQGAYEQYF
TRBJ2-1 | TRBV7-2 | - | - | TGTGCCAGCAGCCAAAATCCGGGTCAGAGTGAGCAGTTCTTC | CASSQNPGQSEQFF
TRBJ1-1 | TRBV19 | - | TRBD1 | TGTGCCAGTAGTATCTCCAGGGGGACTGAAGCTTTCTTT | CASSISRGTEAFF
TRBJ1-5 | TRBV28 | - | - | TGTGCCAGCAGCCCCCGGGACACATACAATCAGCCCCAGCATTTT | CASSPRDTYNQPQHF
TRBJ1-6 | TRBV28 | many | - | TGTGCCAGCAGACCGACTCGGACACAGAATTCACCCCTCCACTTT | CASRPTRTQNSPLHF
TRBJ2-5 | TRBV9 | - | TRBD1 | TGTGCCAGCAGCGCCGCCCTGACAGGGGGATACCAAGAGACCCAGTACTTC | CASSAALTGGYQETQYF
TRBJ2-1 | TRBV7-3 | - | TRBD2 | TGTGCCAGCAGCTTAAGTAGCGGGAGCAATGAGCAGTTCTTC | CASSLSSGSNEQFF
TRBJ2-5 | TRBV5-6 | - | TRBD2 | TGTGCCAGCAGCTCCTCCCCTGGACTAGCGGGGCAAGAGACCCAGTACTTC | CASSSSPGLAGQETQYF
TRBJ2-7 | TRBV29-1 | - | TRBD2 | TGCAGCGTCGGGGACCTTAGCGGGAGGGCCAATCCCTACGAGCAGTACTTC | CSVGDLSGRANPYEQYF
TRBJ2-5 | TRBV10-3 | few | TRBD1 | TGTGCCATCAGAGGGGACAGCGTAACCCAAGAGACCCAGTACTTC | CAIRGDSVTQETQYF
TRBJ2-5 | TRBV2 | many | - | TGTGCCAGCAGTGATAATGTCGCGGAGACCCAGTACTTC | CASSDNVAETQYF
TRBJ2-7 | TRBV29-1 | few | - | TGCAGCGTCGACATGCGGGGAACAGTGTACGAGCAGTACTTC | CSVDMRGTVYEQYF
TRBJ2-2 | TRBV29-1 | few | - | TGCAGCGTTGCCCAGGCTCTTTTTTCCGGGGAGCTGTTTTTT | CSVAQALFSGELFF
TRBJ2-1 | TRBV10-3 | - | TRBD2 | TGTGCCATCAGTGAGTCGACTAGCGGGAGTATAAGGGATGAGCAGTTCTTC | CAISESTSGSIRDEQFF
TRBJ2-7 | TRBV7-2 | - | TRBD2 | TGTGCCAGCAGCTTAGGAAATAGCGGGGGAGGCGAGCAGTACTTC | CASSLGNSGGGEQYF
TRBJ1-2 | TRBV12-3/TRBV12-4 | - | - | TGTGCCAGCAGTCCCGTGTCTAACTGTGGCTACACCTTC | CASSPVSNCGYTF
TRBJ1-1 | TRBV25-1 | - | TRBD1 | TGTGCCAGCAGTGCTAGAGGGACAGGACTACACACTGAAGCTTTCTTT | CASSARGTGLHTEAFF
TRBJ2-7 | TRBV7-2 | many | TRBD2 | TGTGCCAGCAGGCGCGCACTAGCGGGGAGTTACGAGCAGTACTTC | CASRRALAGSYEQYF
TRBJ1-2 | TRBV29-1 | - | - | TGCAGCGTTGAATCCGAGGGTCATGGCTACACCTTC | CSVESEGHGYTF
TRBJ1-6 | TRBV4-3 | many | TRBD1 | TGCGCCAGCAGCCAAGAAGGGACAGGGGCATATTCACCCCTCCACTTT | CASSQEGTGAYSPLHF
TRBJ2-5 | TRBV9 | once | - | TGTGCCAGCCAAGTAGGGGAAGAGACCCAGTACTTC | CASQVGEETQYF
TRBJ2-5 | TRBV7-9 | many | TRBD1 | TGTGCCAGCAGCTCCGGACAGGGAGAGACCCAGTACTTC | CASSSGQGETQYF
TRBJ1-2 | TRBV4-1 | many | - | TGCGCCAGCAGCCAAGATACAAGGACCTATGGCTACACCTTC | CASSQDTRTYGYTF
TRBJ2-7 | TRBV10-3 | - | - | TGTGCCATCAGTTACCTGGGGGCGGCGGGTGAGCAGTACTTC | CAISYLGAAGEQYF
TRBJ2-7 | TRBV5-1 | - | - | TGCGCCAGCAGCTTTAGTGCCAGCGAGCAGTACTTC | CASSFSASEQYF
TRBJ1-5 | TRBV2 | - | - | TGTGCCAGCAGCCAAGATTGGTCGCCCCAGCATTTT | CASSQDWSPQHF
TRBJ2-5 | TRBV15 | few | - | TGTGCCACCAGCAGAGGAAAAGGTCCAGAGACCCAGTACTTC | CATSRGKGPETQYF
TRBJ2-3 | TRBV4-3 | - | - | TGCGCCAGCAGCCAAGATGGGACAGATACGCAGTATTTT | CASSQDGTDTQYF
TRBJ2-5 | TRBV3-1 | many | - | TGTGCCAGCAGCCAGTACCAAGAGACCCAGTACTTC | CASSQYQETQYF
TRBJ1-1 | TRBV20-1 | many | - | TGCAGTGCCCACCAGAGGGGATACGGTGAAGCTTTCTTT | CSAHQRGYGEAFF
TRBJ2-7 | TRBV7-2 | - | - | TGTGCCAGCAGTCCCCTTGGGACGCAGGTCCCCTTGGACTTC | CASSPLGTQVPLDF
TRBJ2-2 | TRBV5-1 | many | TRBD2 | TGCGCCAGCAGCTTGAGCCCACTTCAGCGGGATGACGGGGAGCTGTTTTTT | CASSLSPLQRDDGELFF
TRBJ1-1 | TRBV2 | many | - | TGTGCCAGCGGACAGCTCGCTATGAACACTGAAGCTTTCTTT | CASGQLAMNTEAFF
TRBJ2-5 | TRBV5-6 | many | - | TGTGCCAGCAGCCCCAGCGGACGAGAGACCCAGTACTTC | CASSPSGRETQYF
TRBJ2-2 | TRBV7-6 | many | - | TGTGCCAGCAGCTTATCAGGACCGGGTGGGGAGCTGTTTTTT | CASSLSGPGGELFF
TRBJ1-2 | TRBV9 | - | TRBD1 | TGTGCCAGCAGCGGACCGGGACAGCGGGCCTATGGCTACACCTTC | CASSGPGQRAYGYTF
TRBJ2-7 | TRBV20-1 | - | TRBD1 | TGCAGTGCTTCGAGACAGGGTTTCGAGCAGTACTTC | CSASRQGFEQYF